These T cell receptor beta chains were read from a single sample in a study of blood T cell repertoires in COVID-19. TCRdb keeps only in-frame clones here, not all; method: immunoSEQ multiplex PCR. This sample yields 150,000 to 200,000 clones, of which around 87% are seen a single time; around 2.7% belongs to the top ten. The material sequenced was peripheral blood. These receptors were obtained from a man aged 35 to 55 with active or convalescent COVID-19. Both conserved end residues are part of each CDR3. Fields, in order: clone size, V gene, D gene, J gene, CDR3 protein, CDR3 DNA. A D gene is named only where the DNA matches it firmly. Where a row states a size, it is once, few, many or the class of an expanded clone; other rows omit it.

-	TRBV27	-	TRBJ2-4	CASSLTALAKNIQYF	TGTGCCAGCAGCCTGACAGCACTAGCCAAAAACATTCAGTACTTC
-	TRBV3-1/TRBV3-2	-	TRBJ1-5	CASSQGKGGIKGNQPQHF	TGTGCCAGCAGCCAAGGCAAGGGGGGGATTAAGGGCAATCAGCCCCAGCATTTT
-	TRBV5-1	TRBD1	TRBJ1-1	CASSLGTGVMNTEAFF	TGCGCCAGCAGCTTGGGGACAGGGGTCATGAACACTGAAGCTTTCTTT
once	TRBV3-1/TRBV3-2	-	TRBJ2-1	CASSQPLQGPHQFF	TGTGCCAGCAGCCAACCCCTTCAGGGCCCCCACCAGTTCTTC
-	TRBV19	-	TRBJ1-2	CASSGARGNYGYTF	TGTGCCAGTAGTGGGGCCAGGGGAAACTATGGCTACACCTTC
once	TRBV9	TRBD2	TRBJ2-2	CASSFSPTSGGNTGELFF	TGTGCCAGCTCGTTTAGCCCTACTAGCGGGGGGAACACCGGGGAGCTGTTTTTT
-	TRBV7-9	-	TRBJ1-5	CASSLGQQPQHF	TGTGCCAGCAGCTTAGGACAGCAGCCCCAGCATTTT
-	TRBV2	-	TRBJ1-3	CASTATRGSGNTIYF	TGTGCCAGCACCGCTACCAGGGGTAGTGGAAACACCATATATTTT
few	TRBV5-1	TRBD1	TRBJ1-2	CASSLSGGQRGGYTF	TGCGCCAGCAGCTTGTCAGGGGGCCAGAGGGGTGGCTACACCTTC
once	TRBV29-1	-	TRBJ2-5	CSAYGGGETQYF	TGCAGCGCTTACGGGGGTGGGGAGACCCAGTACTTC
-	TRBV2	TRBD1	TRBJ2-7	CASKGDRVIYEQYF	TGTGCCAGCAAGGGGGACAGAGTGATTTACGAGCAGTACTTC
-	TRBV2	-	TRBJ1-3	CASSYRQGNTIYF	TGTGCCAGCAGTTACAGGCAGGGAAACACCATATATTTT
-	TRBV28	TRBD2	TRBJ2-7	CASSKGLAGTAEQYF	TGTGCCAGCAGCAAGGGACTAGCGGGGACGGCCGAGCAGTACTTC